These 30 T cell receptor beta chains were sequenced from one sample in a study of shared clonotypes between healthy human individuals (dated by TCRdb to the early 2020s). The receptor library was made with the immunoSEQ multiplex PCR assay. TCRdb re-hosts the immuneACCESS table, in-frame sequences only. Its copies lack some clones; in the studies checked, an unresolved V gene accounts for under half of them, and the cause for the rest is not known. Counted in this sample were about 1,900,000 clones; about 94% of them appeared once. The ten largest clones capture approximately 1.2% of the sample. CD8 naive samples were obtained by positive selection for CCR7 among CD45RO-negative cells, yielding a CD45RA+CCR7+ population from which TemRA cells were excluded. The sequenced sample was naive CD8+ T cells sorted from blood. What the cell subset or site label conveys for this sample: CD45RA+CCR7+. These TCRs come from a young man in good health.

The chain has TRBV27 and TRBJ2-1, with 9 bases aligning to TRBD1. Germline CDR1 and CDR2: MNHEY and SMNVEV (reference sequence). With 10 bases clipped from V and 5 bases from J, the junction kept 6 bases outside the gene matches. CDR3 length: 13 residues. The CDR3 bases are TGTGCCATCGGGACAGGGCTTAACAATGAGCAGTTCTTC. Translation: CAIGTGLNNEQFF.

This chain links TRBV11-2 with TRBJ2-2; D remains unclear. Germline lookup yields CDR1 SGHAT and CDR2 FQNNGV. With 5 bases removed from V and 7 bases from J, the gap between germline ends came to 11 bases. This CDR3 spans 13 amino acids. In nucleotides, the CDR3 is TGTGCCAGCAGCCCAGCCCTGGGCGGGGAGCTGTTTTTT. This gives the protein CASSPALGGELFF.

CDR3 region: CASSNRQGSNTGELFF. The DNA for the CDR3 is TGTGCCAGCAGCAACAGACAGGGGTCGAACACCGGGGAGCTGTTTTTT. The J gene is TRBJ2-2, the V gene TRBV11-2; 8 bases align to TRBD1. The CDR3 runs 16 residues. Germline CDR1 SGHAT, CDR2 FQNNGV. Unmatched junction bases numbered 5, after V lost 5 bases and J lost 0 bases.

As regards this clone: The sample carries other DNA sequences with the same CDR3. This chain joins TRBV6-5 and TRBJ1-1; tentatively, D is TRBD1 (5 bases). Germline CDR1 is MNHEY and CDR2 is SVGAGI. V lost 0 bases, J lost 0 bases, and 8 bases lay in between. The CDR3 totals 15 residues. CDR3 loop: CASSYSGGVNTEAFF. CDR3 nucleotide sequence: TGTGCCAGCAGTTACTCGGGGGGGGTGAACACTGAAGCTTTCTTT.

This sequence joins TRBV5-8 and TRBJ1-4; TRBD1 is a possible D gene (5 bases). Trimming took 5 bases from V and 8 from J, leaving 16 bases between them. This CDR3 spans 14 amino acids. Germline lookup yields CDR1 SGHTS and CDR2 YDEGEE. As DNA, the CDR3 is TGTGCCAGCAGTTTTACCGGGGGGGGAGAAAAACTGTTTTTT. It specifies CASSFTGGGEKLFF.

This CDR3 reads CSVEGGEVETQYF. CDR3 in DNA: TGCAGCGTTGAAGGAGGGGAGGTAGAGACCCAGTACTTC. The gene calls are TRBV29-1 and TRBJ2-5; a weak D match, TRBD2 (6 bases). Trimming removed 1 base at V and 4 bases at J, with 10 bases between. CDR1 and CDR2 (germline): SQVTM, ANQGSEA. The CDR3 totals 13 residues.

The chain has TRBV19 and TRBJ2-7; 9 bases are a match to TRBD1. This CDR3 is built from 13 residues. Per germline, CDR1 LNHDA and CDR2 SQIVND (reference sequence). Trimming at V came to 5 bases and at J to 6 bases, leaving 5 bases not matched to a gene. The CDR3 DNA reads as TGTGCCAGTAGTTGGGGACAGGGCCTCGAGCAGTACTTC. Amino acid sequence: CASSWGQGLEQYF. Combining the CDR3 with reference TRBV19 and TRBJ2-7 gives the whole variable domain DGGITQSPKYLFRKEGQNVTLSCEQNLNHDAMYWYRQDPGQGLRLIYYSQIVNDFQKGDIAEGYSVSREKKESFPLTVTSAQKNPTAFYLCASSWGQGLEQYFGPGTRLTVT.

The CDR3, as DNA: TGTGCCAGCACAGAGGGTACGGCCGGGGAGCTGTTTTTT. It encodes CASTEGTAGELFF. V usage is TRBV2 and J usage is TRBJ2-2, with D tentatively TRBD2 (5 bases). The V end lost 7 bases, the J end lost 6 bases, and 12 bases lay between the germline ends. This CDR3 comprises 13 residues. Germline V gives CDR1 SNHLY, CDR2 FYNNEI.

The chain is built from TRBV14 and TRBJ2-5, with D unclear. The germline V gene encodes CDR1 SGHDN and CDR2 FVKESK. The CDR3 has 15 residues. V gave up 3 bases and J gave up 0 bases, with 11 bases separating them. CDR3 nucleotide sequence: TGTGCCAGCAGCCATCCGTTCTCGTACCAAGAGACCCAGTACTTC. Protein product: CASSHPFSYQETQYF.

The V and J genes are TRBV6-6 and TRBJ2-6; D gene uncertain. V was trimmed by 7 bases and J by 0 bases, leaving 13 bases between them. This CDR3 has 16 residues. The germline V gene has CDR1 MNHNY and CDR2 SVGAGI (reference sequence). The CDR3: CASTLYGFSGANVLTF. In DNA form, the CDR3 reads TGTGCCAGCACCCTTTACGGGTTCTCTGGGGCCAACGTCCTGACTTTC.

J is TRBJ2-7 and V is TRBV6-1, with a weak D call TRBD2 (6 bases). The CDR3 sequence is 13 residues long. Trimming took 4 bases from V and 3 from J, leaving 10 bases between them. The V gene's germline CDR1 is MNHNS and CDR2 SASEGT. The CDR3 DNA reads TGTGCCAGCAGTGGGGACTTATACTACGAGCAGTACTTC. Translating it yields CASSGDLYYEQYF.

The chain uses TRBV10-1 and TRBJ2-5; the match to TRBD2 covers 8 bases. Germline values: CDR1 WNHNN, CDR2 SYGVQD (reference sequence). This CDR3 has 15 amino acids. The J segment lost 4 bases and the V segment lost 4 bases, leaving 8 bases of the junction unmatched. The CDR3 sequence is CASSGPGLEGETQYF. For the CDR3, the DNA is TGCGCCAGCAGTGGACCGGGACTAGAAGGAGAGACCCAGTACTTC.

The CDR3 reads CAWRPEQGQDYEQYF. Written as DNA, the CDR3 is TGTGCCTGGAGGCCGGAACAGGGACAAGACTACGAGCAGTACTTC. This sequence joins TRBV30 and TRBJ2-7; maybe TRBD1 (6 bases). CDR3 length equals 15 residues. CDR1 is GTSNPN, CDR2 SVGIG, per germline (reference sequence). Trimming pared 3 bases from V and 3 bases from J, leaving 18 bases between.

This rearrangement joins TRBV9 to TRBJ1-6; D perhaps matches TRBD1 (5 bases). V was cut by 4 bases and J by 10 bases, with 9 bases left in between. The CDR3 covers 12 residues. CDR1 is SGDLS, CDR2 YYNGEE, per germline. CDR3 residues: CASSTPGSPLHF. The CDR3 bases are TGTGCCAGCAGCACACCAGGGTCACCCCTCCACTTT.

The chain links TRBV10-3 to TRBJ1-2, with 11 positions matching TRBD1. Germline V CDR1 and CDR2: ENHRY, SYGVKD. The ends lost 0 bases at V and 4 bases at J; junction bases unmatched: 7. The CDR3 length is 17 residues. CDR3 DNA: TGTGCCATCAGTGAGTCGAGGACAGGGGGCGCCGGCTATGGCTACACCTTC. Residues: CAISESRTGGAGYGYTF.

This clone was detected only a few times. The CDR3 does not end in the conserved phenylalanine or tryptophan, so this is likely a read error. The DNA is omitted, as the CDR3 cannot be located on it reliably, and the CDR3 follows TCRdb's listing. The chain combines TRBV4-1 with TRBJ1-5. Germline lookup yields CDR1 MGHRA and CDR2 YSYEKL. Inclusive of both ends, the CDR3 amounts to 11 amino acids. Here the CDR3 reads CASSQSSGEGK.

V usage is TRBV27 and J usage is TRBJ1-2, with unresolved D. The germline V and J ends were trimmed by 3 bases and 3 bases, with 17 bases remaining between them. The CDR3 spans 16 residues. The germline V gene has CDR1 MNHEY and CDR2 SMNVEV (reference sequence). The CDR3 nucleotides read TGTGCCAGCAGTTTCTCGCACGGCGAACTAGACTATGGCTACACCTTC. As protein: CASSFSHGELDYGYTF.

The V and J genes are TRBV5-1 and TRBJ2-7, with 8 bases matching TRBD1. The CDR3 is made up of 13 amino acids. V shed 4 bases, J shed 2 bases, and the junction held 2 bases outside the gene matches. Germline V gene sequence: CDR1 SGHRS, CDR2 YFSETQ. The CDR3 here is CASSRTGPYEQYF. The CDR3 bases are TGCGCCAGCAGCAGGACAGGGCCCTACGAGCAGTACTTC.

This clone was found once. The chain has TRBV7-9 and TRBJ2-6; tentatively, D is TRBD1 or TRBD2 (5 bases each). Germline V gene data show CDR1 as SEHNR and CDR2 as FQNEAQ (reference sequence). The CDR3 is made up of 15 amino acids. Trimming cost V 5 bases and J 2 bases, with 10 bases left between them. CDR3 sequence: CASSLGTTGANVLTF. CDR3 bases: TGTGCCAGCAGCCTAGGGACGACTGGGGCCAACGTCCTGACTTTC.

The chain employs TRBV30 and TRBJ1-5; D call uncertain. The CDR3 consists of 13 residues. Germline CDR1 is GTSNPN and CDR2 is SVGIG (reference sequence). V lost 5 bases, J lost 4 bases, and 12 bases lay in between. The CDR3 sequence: CAWDVGENQPQHF. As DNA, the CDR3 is TGTGCCTGGGATGTCGGGGAGAATCAGCCCCAGCATTTT. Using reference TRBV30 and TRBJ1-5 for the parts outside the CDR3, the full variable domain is SQTIHQWPATLVQPVGSPLSLECTVEGTSNPNLYWYRQAAGRGLQLLFYSVGIGQISSEVPQNLSASRPQDRQFILSSKKLLLSDSGFYLCAWDVGENQPQHFGDGTRLSIL.

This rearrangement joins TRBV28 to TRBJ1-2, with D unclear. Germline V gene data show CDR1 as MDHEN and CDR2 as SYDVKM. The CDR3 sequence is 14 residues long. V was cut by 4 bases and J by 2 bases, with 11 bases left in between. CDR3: CASSWPEANYGYTF. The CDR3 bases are TGTGCCAGCAGTTGGCCAGAAGCAAACTATGGCTACACCTTC.

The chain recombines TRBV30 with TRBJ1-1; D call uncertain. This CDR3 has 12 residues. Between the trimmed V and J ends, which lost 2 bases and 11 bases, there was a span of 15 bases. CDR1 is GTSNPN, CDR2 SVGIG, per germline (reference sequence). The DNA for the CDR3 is TGTGCCTGGAGTCCACCTGCCCTCGGGGCTTTCTTT. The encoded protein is CAWSPPALGAFF.

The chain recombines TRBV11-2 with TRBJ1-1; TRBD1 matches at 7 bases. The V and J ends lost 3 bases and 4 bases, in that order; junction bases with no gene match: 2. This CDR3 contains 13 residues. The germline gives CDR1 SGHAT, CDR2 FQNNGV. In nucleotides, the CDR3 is TGTGCCAGCAGCTTCAGGGGGGCCACTGAAGCTTTCTTT. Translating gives CASSFRGATEAFF.

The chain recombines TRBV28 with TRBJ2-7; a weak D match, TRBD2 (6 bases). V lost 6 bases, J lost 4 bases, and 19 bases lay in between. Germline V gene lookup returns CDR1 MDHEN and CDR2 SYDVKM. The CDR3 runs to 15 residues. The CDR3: CASRPSGTGIYEQYF. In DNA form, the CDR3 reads TGTGCCAGCAGACCATCCGGGACTGGAATTTACGAGCAGTACTTC.

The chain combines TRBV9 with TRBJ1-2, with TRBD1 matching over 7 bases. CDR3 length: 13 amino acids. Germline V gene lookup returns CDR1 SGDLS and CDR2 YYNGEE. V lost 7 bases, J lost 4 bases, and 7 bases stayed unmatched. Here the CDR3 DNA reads TGTGCCAGCTCCGAGGGACAGTCCTATGGCTACACCTTC. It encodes CASSEGQSYGYTF.

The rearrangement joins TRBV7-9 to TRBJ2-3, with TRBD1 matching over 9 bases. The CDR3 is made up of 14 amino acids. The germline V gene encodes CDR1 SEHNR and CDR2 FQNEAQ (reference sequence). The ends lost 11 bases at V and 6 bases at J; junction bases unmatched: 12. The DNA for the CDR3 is TGTGCCGGCCTAGGGGACAGGGAGAAGGATACGCAGTATTTT. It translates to CAGLGDREKDTQYF.

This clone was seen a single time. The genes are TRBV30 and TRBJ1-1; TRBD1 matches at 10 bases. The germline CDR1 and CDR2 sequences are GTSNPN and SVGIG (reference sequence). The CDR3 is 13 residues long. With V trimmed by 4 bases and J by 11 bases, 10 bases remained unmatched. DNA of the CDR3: TGTGCCTGGACCCGGGACAGGGGAATATGGGCTTTCTTT. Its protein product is CAWTRDRGIWAFF.

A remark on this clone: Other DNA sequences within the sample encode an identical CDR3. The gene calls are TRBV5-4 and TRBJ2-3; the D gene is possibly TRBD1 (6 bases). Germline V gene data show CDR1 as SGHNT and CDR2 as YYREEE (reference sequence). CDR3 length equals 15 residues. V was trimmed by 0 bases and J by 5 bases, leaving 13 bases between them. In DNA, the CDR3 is TGTGCCAGCAGCTTGGAGCCAGGGGAAGGAGATACGCAGTATTTT. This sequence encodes CASSLEPGEGDTQYF. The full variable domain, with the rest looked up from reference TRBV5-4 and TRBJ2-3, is ETGVTQSPTHLIKTRGQQVTLRCSSQSGHNTVSWYQQALGQGPQFIFQYYREEENGRGNFPPRFSGLQFPNYSSELNVNALELDDSALYLCASSLEPGEGDTQYFGPGTRLTVL.

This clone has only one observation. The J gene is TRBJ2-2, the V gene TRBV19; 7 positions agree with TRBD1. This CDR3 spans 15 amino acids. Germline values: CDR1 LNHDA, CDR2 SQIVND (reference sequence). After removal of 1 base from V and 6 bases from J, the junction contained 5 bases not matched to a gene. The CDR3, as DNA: TGTGCCAGTAGTATAGTATGGCAGGGGGCCGGGGAGCTGTTTTTT. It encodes CASSIVWQGAGELFF.

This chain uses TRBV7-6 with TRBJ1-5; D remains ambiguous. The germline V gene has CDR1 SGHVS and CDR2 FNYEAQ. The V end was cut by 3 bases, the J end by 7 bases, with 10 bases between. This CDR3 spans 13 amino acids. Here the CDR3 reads CASSLGMGQPQHF. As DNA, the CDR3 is TGTGCCAGCAGCTTGGGGATGGGGCAGCCCCAGCATTTT.